These 17 T cell receptor beta chains were sequenced from one sample in a study of post-analysis software for immune sequencing data. The study's findings and limits: Higher frequency in patients than in controls was seen for roughly 5 TRBV segments, with TRBV5-6, TRBV5-1 and TRBV20-1 among them.

Incorporated into the TCR beta cDNA libraries were unique molecular identifiers, which served to reduce PCR and sequencing biases. TCRdb re-derived calls from the PCR reads in MiXCR, one entry per CDR3 protein. Counted here are around 770,000 distinct CDR3 sequences, under 60% occurring once; the ten biggest clones make up 4.9%. These receptors have no identified antigens. The specimen was blood. The receptor source for this set is a girl under 18 with multiple sclerosis.

This clonotype was counted a single time. Here the CDR3 DNA reads TGTGCCAGCAGCTTTATGACTAGCGGGAGGGGGGCGAGCTCCTACAATGAGCAGTTCTTC. Protein: CASSFMTSGRGASSYNEQFF. The chain joins TRBV7-2 to TRBJ2-1; 14 bases map to TRBD2. The CDR3 length is 20 residues. The germline V gene encodes CDR1 SGHTA and CDR2 FQGNSA. Losses at the gene ends were 3 bases for V and 0 bases for J; bases not matched to a gene: 10.

This clonotype was observed a few times. V and J are TRBV4-1 and TRBJ2-7; D unclear. Germline V gene data show CDR1 as MGHRA and CDR2 as YSYEKL. Between the trimmed V and J ends, which lost 1 base and 0 bases, there was a span of 10 bases. CDR3 length: 15 residues. The CDR3 sequence: CASSQVSESSYEQYF. The DNA of the CDR3 is TGCGCCAGCAGCCAAGTATCCGAAAGCTCCTACGAGCAGTACTTC.

The V gene is TRBV9, the J gene TRBJ2-3; a possible D gene is TRBD2 (5 bases). The CDR3 spans 17 residues. CDR1 and CDR2 (germline): SGDLS, YYNGEE. The ends were cut back, 0 bases at V and 0 bases at J, with 14 bases in the middle. This CDR3 reads CASSVGGWVSSTDTQYF. In DNA, the CDR3 is TGTGCCAGCAGCGTAGGAGGGTGGGTCTCTAGCACAGATACGCAGTATTTT. Based on the CDR3 plus reference TRBV9 and TRBJ2-3, the full variable domain is DSGVTQTPKHLITATGQRVTLRCSPRSGDLSVYWYQQSLDQGLQFLIQYYNGEERAKGNILERFSAQQFPDLHSELNLSSLELGDSALYFCASSVGGWVSSTDTQYFGPGTRLTVL.

The gene calls are TRBV20-1 and TRBJ2-5; 9 positions match TRBD1. CDR3 length equals 20 residues. V shed 4 bases, J shed 5 bases, and the junction held 26 bases outside the gene matches. The germline V gene encodes CDR1 DFQATT and CDR2 SNEGSKA (reference sequence). CDR3 coding DNA: TGCAGTGCTAATCCCGGGAGCCCTTTTAGGACAGGGGACTCGAGGGAGACCCAGTACTTC. Its translation: CSANPGSPFRTGDSRETQYF.

This clonotype turned up a few times. The rearrangement links TRBV5-1 to TRBJ2-3, with 7 bases that match TRBD2. CDR1 is SGHRS and CDR2 is YFSETQ in the germline V gene. This CDR3 has 16 amino acids. The V and J ends lost 0 bases and 0 bases, in that order; junction bases with no gene match: 4. CDR3 protein: CASSLVSSGSTDTQYF. CDR3 sequence (DNA): TGCGCCAGCAGCTTGGTGTCTAGCGGTAGCACAGATACGCAGTATTTT.

The chain couples TRBV7-9 to TRBJ1-2; 7 bases are a match to TRBD1. This CDR3 has 15 amino acids. V lost 4 bases, J lost 8 bases, and 13 bases stayed unmatched. Germline V gene data show CDR1 as SEHNR and CDR2 as FQNEAQ (reference sequence). CDR3 residues: CASSSTRGTVTGYTF. For the CDR3, the DNA is TGTGCCAGCAGCTCCACACGAGGGACAGTTACGGGCTACACCTTC.

This sequence joins TRBV20-1 and TRBJ2-1, with D unclear. Deletions cut 4 bases from V and 3 bases from J, with 10 bases between. The CDR3 loop spans 13 amino acids. CDR1 DFQATT and CDR2 SNEGSKA come from the germline V gene (reference sequence). In nucleotides, the CDR3 is TGCAGTGCTACTGGAGCTGGCTACAATGAGCAGTTCTTC. Encoded protein: CSATGAGYNEQFF.

The chain couples TRBV12-3 or TRBV12-4 to TRBJ2-3; tentative D call: TRBD1 (6 bases). Trimming stripped 5 bases from V and 4 bases from J, with 13 bases between. This CDR3 has 14 residues. CDR3 sequence (DNA): TGTGCCAGCAGTCCCGGACAGATCGCAGATACGCAGTATTTT. It yields the protein CASSPGQIADTQYF.

This clonotype was detected ten times or more. This rearrangement joins TRBV15 to TRBJ2-7; D not resolved. V lost 0 bases and J 6 bases, leaving 15 bases between the germline ends. The germline V gene encodes CDR1 LNHNV and CDR2 YYDKDF (reference sequence). This CDR3 comprises 15 residues. This CDR3 is CATSRDGLVTSEQYF. Written as DNA, the CDR3 is TGTGCCACCAGCAGAGATGGGCTAGTTACAAGCGAGCAGTACTTC.

The chain carries TRBV28 and TRBJ2-7; D ambiguous. Trimming pared 2 bases from V and 6 bases from J, leaving 8 bases between. This CDR3 region has 12 residues. Per the germline V gene, CDR1 is MDHEN and CDR2 is SYDVKM. Here the CDR3 reads CASSLGRVEQYF. The DNA of the CDR3 is TGTGCCAGCAGTTTAGGTAGGGTCGAGCAGTACTTC.

The chain carries TRBV27 and TRBJ2-1, with TRBD2 matching 7 bases. Per the germline V gene, CDR1 is MNHEY and CDR2 is SMNVEV (reference sequence). The CDR3 is 14 residues long. V lost 5 bases to trimming and J lost 5 bases; unmatched junction nucleotides: 6. For the CDR3, the DNA is TGTGCCAGCAGTCGTGCAGCGGGACACAATGAGCAGTTCTTC. It is translated as CASSRAAGHNEQFF.

V is TRBV7-9 and J is TRBJ2-7; D unresolved. The V and J ends lost 1 base and 10 bases respectively, with 20 bases between them. From germline, CDR1 is SEHNR and CDR2 FQNEAQ (reference sequence). The CDR3 is 15 residues long. CDR3 sequence reads: CASSLELSVQEAQYF. The CDR3 nucleotides read TGTGCCAGCAGCTTAGAGTTGTCGGTCCAAGAGGCCCAGTACTTC.

This chain links TRBV20-1 with TRBJ2-4; D remains ambiguous. The germline CDR1 and CDR2 sequences are DFQATT and SNEGSKA (reference sequence). The CDR3 is made up of 14 amino acids. V lost 5 bases and J lost 6, with 17 bases in between. For the CDR3, the DNA is TGCAGTGCTTCTTTCCCGGGTTGGGGAAACATTCAGTACTTC. Translating it yields CSASFPGWGNIQYF.

This clonotype was detected only a few times. V and J are TRBV5-1 and TRBJ1-2; 7 nucleotides agree with TRBD1. This CDR3 has 15 residues. The V and J ends lost 4 bases and 4 bases, in that order; junction bases with no gene match: 10. Per germline, CDR1 SGHRS and CDR2 YFSETQ. CDR3 sequence: CASSLQEGAGYGYTF. CDR3 nucleotides: TGCGCCAGCAGCCTCCAGGAGGGGGCGGGCTATGGCTACACCTTC.

V and J are TRBV4-3 and TRBJ2-7; D gene ambiguous. This CDR3 comprises 15 residues. The germline gives CDR1 LGHNA, CDR2 YSLEER. Trimming removed 0 bases from V and 2 bases from J, with 11 bases in between. The CDR3 reads CASSQDADSTYEQYF. The CDR3 coding sequence is TGCGCCAGCAGCCAAGATGCCGACTCGACCTACGAGCAGTACTTC.

The chain has TRBV12-3 or TRBV12-4 and TRBJ2-5; D remains ambiguous. The CDR3 is 15 residues long. Trimming shortened V by 2 bases and J by 0 bases, and 10 bases separated the two germline ends. The CDR3 spells CASSLQAGYQETQYF. CDR3 nucleotides: TGTGCCAGCAGTTTACAGGCCGGCTACCAAGAGACCCAGTACTTC.

The V and J genes are TRBV9 and TRBJ1-2; no clear D. The CDR3 consists of 13 residues. Per germline, CDR1 SGDLS and CDR2 YYNGEE. V was pared by 4 bases and J by 8 bases, with 15 bases between. CDR3 residues: CASSPGPCGGYTF. CDR3 DNA: TGTGCCAGCAGCCCCGGTCCCTGCGGGGGCTACACCTTC.